What follows describes a single TCR beta chain. Per germline, CDR1 MGHRA and CDR2 YSYEKL. Trimming left V 3 bases short and J 1 base short, with 12 bases between. This CDR3 region has 15 residues. Original processing notes: Amplification with reference gene primers provided the estimates of nucleated cell counts. Sequencing was performed with immunoSEQ multiplex PCR; in TCRdb, only in-frame clones are kept and a portion is missing. D and trimming were read from the DNA, whereas the V and J calls and clone size are those reported in that table. The sample yields almost 95,000 clones, 70% to 85% seen once. The entry originates in a study of blood T cell repertoires in COVID-19. Study information: Samples representing acute and convalescent COVID-19 were sourced from the United States, Italy and Spain. From T cells, B-cell-depleted T cells, or PBMCs came the material, which was cDNA or gDNA.

Sequenced sample: peripheral blood. This TCR derives from an older woman in a cohort sampled during active or convalescent COVID-19. V and J are TRBV4-1 and TRBJ1-1; D call uncertain. The CDR3 bases are TGCGCCAGCAGCCAGGCCCGCACAACGAACACTGAAGCTTTCTTT. This encodes CASSQARTTNTEAFF.